These T cell receptor beta chains were read from a single sample in a study of human T cells and chemical hapten exposure. TCRdb re-called the RACE reads with MiXCR, one entry per CDR3 protein. In the table there are tens of thousands of distinct CDR3 sequences, roughly 12% of which are singletons. Sequencing used whole blood, obtained in connection with sensitization to the hapten diphenylcyclopropenone (DPC). These receptors all come from a woman aged 60 to 75 with alopecia areata. Some clones in this sample may be carry-over from other donors' samples. CDR3s include the opening cysteine and the closing phenylalanine or tryptophan. The order of the fields is V gene, clone size, D gene, J gene, CDR3 protein, CDR3 DNA. A D gene is named only where the DNA matches it firmly. Clone size is shown for a subset of rows, as once, few, many or a class of expanded clone.

V: TRBV6-5; size: few; D: -; J: TRBJ1-1; CDR3: CASSYSGGTMNTEAFF; DNA: TGTGCCAGCAGTTACTCCGGGGGCACAATGAACACTGAAGCTTTCTTT
V: TRBV29-1; size: few; D: -; J: TRBJ2-7; CDR3: CSVEGFGRGQYF; DNA: TGCAGCGTTGAAGGCTTCGGAAGGGGGCAGTACTTC
V: TRBV4-1; size: many; D: TRBD2; J: TRBJ2-3; CDR3: CASSQVTSGGTGTDTQYF; DNA: TGCGCCAGCAGCCAAGTGACTAGCGGGGGGACGGGCACAGATACGCAGTATTTT
V: TRBV5-1; size: few; D: TRBD1; J: TRBJ2-7; CDR3: CASSPDRGLEQYF; DNA: TGCGCCAGCAGCCCTGACAGGGGCCTCGAGCAGTACTTC
V: TRBV15; size: few; D: -; J: TRBJ2-2; CDR3: CATSSILYARLFF; DNA: TGTGCCACCAGCAGTATTTTGTACGCTAGGCTGTTTTTT
V: TRBV2; size: few; D: TRBD1; J: TRBJ2-3; CDR3: CASSEEGASDTQYF; DNA: TGTGCCAGCAGTGAAGAGGGGGCGTCAGATACGCAGTATTTT
V: TRBV29-1; size: many; D: -; J: TRBJ1-1; CDR3: CSVKQIEAFF; DNA: TGCAGCGTAAAACAGATTGAAGCTTTCTTT
V: TRBV4-1; size: many; D: -; J: TRBJ1-3; CDR3: CASSHRNEGSGNTIYF; DNA: TGCGCCAGCAGCCACCGTAATGAGGGATCTGGAAACACCATATATTTT
V: TRBV20-1; size: -; D: -; J: TRBJ2-4; CDR3: CSARDATRNIQYF; DNA: TGCAGTGCTAGGGACGCGACAAGAAACATTCAGTACTTC
V: TRBV29-1; size: -; D: TRBD1; J: TRBJ1-2; CDR3: CSARDRRANYGYTF; DNA: TGCAGCGCGAGGGACAGGAGAGCTAACTATGGCTACACCTTC
V: TRBV6-5; size: few; D: -; J: TRBJ2-7; CDR3: CASSYSIAENYEQYF; DNA: TGTGCCAGCAGTTACTCGATAGCGGAAAACTACGAGCAGTACTTC
V: TRBV5-1; size: -; D: TRBD1; J: TRBJ1-6; CDR3: CASSLGTGADNSPLHF; DNA: TGCGCCAGCAGTTTGGGGACAGGGGCAGATAATTCACCCCTCCACTTT
V: TRBV3-1; size: many; D: TRBD2; J: TRBJ2-5; CDR3: CASSQVGLYGLAETQYF; DNA: TGTGCCAGCAGCCAAGTTGGGCTCTATGGACTAGCTGAGACCCAGTACTTC
V: TRBV20-1; size: -; D: -; J: TRBJ1-4; CDR3: CSTRLPGGDEKLFF; DNA: TGCAGTACTAGACTGCCAGGAGGAGATGAAAAACTGTTTTTT
V: TRBV29-1; size: many; D: -; J: TRBJ1-3; CDR3: CSVDSRARSGNTIYF; DNA: TGCAGCGTCGACTCACGGGCCCGCTCTGGAAACACCATATATTTT